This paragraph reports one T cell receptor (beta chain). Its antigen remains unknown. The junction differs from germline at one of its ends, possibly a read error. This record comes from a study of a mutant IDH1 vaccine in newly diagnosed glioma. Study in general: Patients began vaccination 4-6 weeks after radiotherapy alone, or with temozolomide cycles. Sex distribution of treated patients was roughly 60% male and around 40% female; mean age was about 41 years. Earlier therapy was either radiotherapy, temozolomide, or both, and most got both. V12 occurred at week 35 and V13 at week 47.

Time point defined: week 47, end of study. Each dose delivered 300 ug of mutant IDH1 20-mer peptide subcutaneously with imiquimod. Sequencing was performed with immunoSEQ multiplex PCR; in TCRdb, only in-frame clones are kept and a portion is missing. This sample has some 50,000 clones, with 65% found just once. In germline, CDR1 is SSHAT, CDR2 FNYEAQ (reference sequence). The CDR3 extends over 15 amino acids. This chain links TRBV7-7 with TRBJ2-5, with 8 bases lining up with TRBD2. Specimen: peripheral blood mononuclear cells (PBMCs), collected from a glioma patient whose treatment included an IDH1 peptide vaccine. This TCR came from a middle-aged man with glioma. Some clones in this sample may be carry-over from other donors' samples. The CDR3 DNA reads TGTGCTAGCAGCCGCAGCTACGGGGGGGGAGAGACCCAGTACTTC. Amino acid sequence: CASSRSYGGGETQYF.